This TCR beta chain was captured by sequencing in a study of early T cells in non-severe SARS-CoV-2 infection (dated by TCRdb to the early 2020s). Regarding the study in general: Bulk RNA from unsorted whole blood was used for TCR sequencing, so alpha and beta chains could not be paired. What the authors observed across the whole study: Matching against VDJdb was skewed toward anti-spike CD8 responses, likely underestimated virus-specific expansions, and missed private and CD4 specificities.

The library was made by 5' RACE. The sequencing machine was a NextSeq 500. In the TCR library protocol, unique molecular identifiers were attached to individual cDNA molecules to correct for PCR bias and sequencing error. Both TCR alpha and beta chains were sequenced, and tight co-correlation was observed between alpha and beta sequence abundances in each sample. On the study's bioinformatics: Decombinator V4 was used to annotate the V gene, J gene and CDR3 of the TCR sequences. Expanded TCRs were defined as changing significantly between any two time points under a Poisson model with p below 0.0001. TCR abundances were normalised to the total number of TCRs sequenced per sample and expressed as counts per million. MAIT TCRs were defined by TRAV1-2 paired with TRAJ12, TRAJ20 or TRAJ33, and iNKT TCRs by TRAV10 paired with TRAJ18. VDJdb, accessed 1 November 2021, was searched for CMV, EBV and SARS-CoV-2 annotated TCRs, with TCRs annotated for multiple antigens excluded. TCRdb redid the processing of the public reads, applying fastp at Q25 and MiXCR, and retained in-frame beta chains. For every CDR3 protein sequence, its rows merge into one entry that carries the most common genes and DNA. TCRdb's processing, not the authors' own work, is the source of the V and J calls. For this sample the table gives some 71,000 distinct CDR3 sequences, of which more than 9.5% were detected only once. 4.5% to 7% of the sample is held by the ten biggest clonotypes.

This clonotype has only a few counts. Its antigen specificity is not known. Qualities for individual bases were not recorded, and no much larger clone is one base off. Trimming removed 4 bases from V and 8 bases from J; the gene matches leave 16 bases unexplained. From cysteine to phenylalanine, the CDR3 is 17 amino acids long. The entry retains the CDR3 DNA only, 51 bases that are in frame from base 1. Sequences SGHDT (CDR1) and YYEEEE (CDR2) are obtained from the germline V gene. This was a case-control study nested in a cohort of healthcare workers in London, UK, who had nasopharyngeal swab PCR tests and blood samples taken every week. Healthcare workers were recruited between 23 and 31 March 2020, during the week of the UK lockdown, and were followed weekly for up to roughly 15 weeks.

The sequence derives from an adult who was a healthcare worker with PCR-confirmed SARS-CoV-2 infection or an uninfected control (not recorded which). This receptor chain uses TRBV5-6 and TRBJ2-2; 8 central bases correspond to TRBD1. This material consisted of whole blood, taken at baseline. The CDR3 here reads CASSPDMAGGETGELFF. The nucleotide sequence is TGTGCCAGCAGCCCAGACATGGCAGGGGGCGAGACTGGGGAGCTGTTTTTT.